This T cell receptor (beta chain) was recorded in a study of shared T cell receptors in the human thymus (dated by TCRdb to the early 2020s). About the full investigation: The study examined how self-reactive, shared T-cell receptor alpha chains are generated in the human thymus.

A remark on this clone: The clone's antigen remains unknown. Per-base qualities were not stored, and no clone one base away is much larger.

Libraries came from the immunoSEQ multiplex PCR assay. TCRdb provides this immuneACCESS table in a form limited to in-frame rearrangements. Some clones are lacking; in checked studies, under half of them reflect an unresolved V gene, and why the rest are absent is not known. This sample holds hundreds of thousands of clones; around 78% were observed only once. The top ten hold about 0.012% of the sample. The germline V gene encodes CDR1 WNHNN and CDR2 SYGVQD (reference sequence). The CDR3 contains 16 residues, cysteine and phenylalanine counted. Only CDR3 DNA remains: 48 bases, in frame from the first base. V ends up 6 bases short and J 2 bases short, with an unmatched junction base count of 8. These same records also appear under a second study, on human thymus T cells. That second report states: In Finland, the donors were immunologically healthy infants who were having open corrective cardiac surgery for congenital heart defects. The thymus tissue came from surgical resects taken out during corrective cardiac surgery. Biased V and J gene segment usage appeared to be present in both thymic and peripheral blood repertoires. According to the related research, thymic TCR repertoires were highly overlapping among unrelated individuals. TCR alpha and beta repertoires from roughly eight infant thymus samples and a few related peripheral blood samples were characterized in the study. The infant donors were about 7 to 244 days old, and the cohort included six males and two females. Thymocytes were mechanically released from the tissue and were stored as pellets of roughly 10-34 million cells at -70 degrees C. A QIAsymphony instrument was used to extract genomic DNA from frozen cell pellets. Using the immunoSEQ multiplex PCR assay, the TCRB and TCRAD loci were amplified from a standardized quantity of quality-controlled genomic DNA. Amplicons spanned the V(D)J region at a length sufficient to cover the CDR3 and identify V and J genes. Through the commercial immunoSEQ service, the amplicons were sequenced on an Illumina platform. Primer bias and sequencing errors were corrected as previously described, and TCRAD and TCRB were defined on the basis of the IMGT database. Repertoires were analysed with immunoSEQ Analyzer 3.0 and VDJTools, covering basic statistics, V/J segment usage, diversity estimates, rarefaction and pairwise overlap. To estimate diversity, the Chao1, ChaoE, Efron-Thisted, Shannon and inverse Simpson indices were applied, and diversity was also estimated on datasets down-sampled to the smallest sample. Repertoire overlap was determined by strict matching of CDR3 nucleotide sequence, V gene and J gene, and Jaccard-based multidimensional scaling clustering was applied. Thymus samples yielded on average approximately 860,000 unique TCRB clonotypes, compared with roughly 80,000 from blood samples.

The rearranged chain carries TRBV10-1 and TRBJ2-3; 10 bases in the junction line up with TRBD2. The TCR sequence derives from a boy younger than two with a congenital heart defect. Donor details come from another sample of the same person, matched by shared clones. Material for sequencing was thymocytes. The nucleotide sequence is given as TGCGCCAGCAGGGGTACTACTAGCGGGGTCACAGATACGCAGTATTTT. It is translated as CASRGTTSGVTDTQYF.